Given below is one T cell receptor beta chain in context. Antigen: not known. It was with 60 Vbeta and 13 Jbeta primers that the PCR ran. Sequencing was performed with immunoSEQ multiplex PCR; in TCRdb, only in-frame clones are kept and a portion is missing. The sample includes some 150,000 clones, 55% to 80% of them seen just once. The sample belongs to a study of cytomegalovirus exposure and HLA in healthy donors. Whole-study findings and limits: Per a prior analysis, the majority of TCR beta V segments were productive roughly 87% or roughly 30% of the time. Presence/absence analyses assumed roughly uniform sequencing depth across donors.

As for the donors, each was a healthy bone marrow donor. The V gene's germline CDR1 is SGDLS and CDR2 YYNGEE. The ends lost 4 bases at V and 2 bases at J; junction bases unmatched: 7. This CDR3 has 15 amino acids. The TCR was taken from a woman aged 40-49 years in good health and CMV-seronegative. The chain has TRBV9 and TRBJ2-5; 8 positions match TRBD2. Material: PBMCs. The CDR3 sequence: CASSLGGGLQETQYF. The CDR3, as DNA: TGTGCCAGCAGCCTGGGCGGGGGGCTTCAAGAGACCCAGTACTTC.